This T cell receptor beta chain originates from a study of T cell repertoires in ileal Crohn's disease (dated by TCRdb to between 2018 and 2020). The study in broad terms: The median duration of disease was around 7.3 years, and at the time of surgery 35% to 45% of patients were active smokers. Surgery was performed for a complication in all patients, with stricturing disease in roughly 60% and penetrating disease in approximately 40%. About half of the patients received postoperative therapy: about a dozen received thiopurines and 18 received anti-TNF agents. The TCR repertoire was analysed in fewer than 65 patients with Crohn's disease drawn from a prospective multicentre cohort. The study ran alongside a multicentre cohort designed to identify predictors of early endoscopic recurrence after ileocolonic resection. A Rutgeerts score above i0 was used to define endoscopic postoperative recurrence. A total of around 150 mucosal samples from roughly 60 patients were sequenced, with samples obtained at several locations on the surgical specimen and at postoperative endoscopy. The full study reports these points: Compared with CD4 T cells, sorted CD8 T cells contained more high-frequency clones, which suggests that the mucosal expansions were mostly CD8. Patients who were active smokers at surgery had a significantly higher proportion of clonal expansions than non-smokers (about 25% vs 20%, p=0.02). Only a subgroup of patients, of unstated size, had their mucosal CD4 and CD8 T cells sorted and sequenced. Endoscopic recurrence was linked to a higher percentage of high-frequency clones at surgery, and recurrence occurred in every patient whose clonality exceeded 26.8% (18/57).

To be eligible, patients had to be adults with ileal or ileocolonic Crohn's disease and an indication for ileocolonic resection. Before DNA extraction, whole ileal mucosal biopsies were kept frozen at -80 degrees C. A TRizol-based method was used to extract genomic DNA from the frozen whole biopsies, and the DNA was quantified with a NanoDrop 2000 spectrophotometer. Roughly 540 nanograms of biopsy DNA per sample were submitted for commercial TCRB immunosequencing. CDR3 regions were amplified from genomic DNA by Adaptive Biotechnology using a two-step, amplification bias-controlled multiplex PCR. Primers for every V and J gene segment were used in the first PCR, and barcodes and Illumina adapters were added in the second PCR. An Illumina instrument was used to sequence the CDR3 libraries. The authors' pipeline ran thus. The analysis used both the pipelines supplied by the vendor and custom analysis of the raw data in R/Bioconductor with R version 3.3.0. Clonality, which ranges from 0 to 1, was calculated as the inverse of the normalised Shannon entropy across all productive clones. High-frequency clones were defined as the share of the repertoire occupied by the top 100 clones, with only clones passing a 95% confidence test being retained. Overlap between samples was measured with the Morisita-Horn index, while repertoire diversity was measured with the Simpson index. TCRdb mirrors the immuneACCESS table, restricted to in-frame sequences. Some clones are absent from its copies; in checked studies, under half trace to an unresolved V gene, and the reason for the others is unknown. The V and J calls and the clone size are those of that table, but D and trimming were determined from the DNA. This sample comprises tens of thousands of clones, about four fifths of them detected only once. The ten largest clones capture around 20% of the sample.

Comments on this clone: What this receptor recognizes is not known. No much larger clone is present one base from it, and per-base qualities are unavailable.

CDR1 SGDLS and CDR2 YYNGEE are derived from the germline V gene. The CDR3, cysteine through phenylalanine, is 16 amino acids long. Just the 48-base CDR3 DNA is kept, in frame starting at base 1. The junction shows trimming of 4 bases on V and 0 bases on J, plus 13 bases between the germline ends. The V and J genes are TRBV9 and TRBJ1-4, with the D gene not clear enough to name. This sequence was found in an adult with Crohn's disease. Sequencing was performed on ileal tissue. At the DNA level, the sequence is TGTGCCAGCAGCCCCCTGGGAGGAGCAACTAATGAAAAACTGTTTTTT. The encoded protein is CASSPLGGATNEKLFF.